A single sample is the source of the 19 T cell receptor beta chains below, sequenced in a study of human T cells and chemical hapten exposure. Time point indicated: patch test 2, 6 weeks after DPC sensitization. Treatment described: therapeutic diphenylcyclopropenone sensitization with weekly scalp DPC. One entry per CDR3 protein results from TCRdb running MiXCR on the RACE reads. The table records tens of thousands of distinct CDR3 sequences, approximately 10% of them present only once. This sample comprised whole blood, obtained in connection with sensitization to the hapten diphenylcyclopropenone (DPC). The receptors were gathered from a man between 18 and 29 years old with alopecia areata. Some clones in this sample may be carry-over from other donors' samples.

This clonotype has at least ten counts. The rearrangement joins TRBV29-1 to TRBJ1-1; a possible D gene is TRBD1 (6 bases). CDR3 length: 14 residues. The germline CDR1 and CDR2 sequences are SQVTM and ANQGSEA. V shed 6 bases and J shed 4 bases, with 18 bases lying between them. The CDR3: CSVAEGTDSTEAFF. The CDR3 bases are TGCAGCGTCGCGGAGGGGACGGACAGCACTGAAGCTTTCTTT.

The chain is built from TRBV11-2 and TRBJ1-4, with 7 bases aligning to TRBD1. The CDR3 extends over 15 amino acids. From germline, CDR1 is SGHAT and CDR2 FQNNGV. V lost 3 bases and J lost 5; bases outside the gene matches: 6. CDR3 loop: CASSFRGQQNEKLFF. The CDR3 coding sequence is TGTGCCAGCAGCTTTCGGGGACAGCAGAATGAAAAACTGTTTTTT.

The gene calls are TRBV9 and TRBJ1-3; unclear D gene. The CDR3 is 16 amino acids. From germline, CDR1 is SGDLS and CDR2 YYNGEE. V was cut by 0 bases and J by 7 bases, with 17 bases left in between. Here the CDR3 DNA reads TGTGCCAGCAGCGTAGCAACCTCCGCACGAGGGAACACCATATATTTT. As protein: CASSVATSARGNTIYF. The variable domain in full, completed from reference TRBV9 and TRBJ1-3, reads DSGVTQTPKHLITATGQRVTLRCSPRSGDLSVYWYQQSLDQGLQFLIQYYNGEERAKGNILERFSAQQFPDLHSELNLSSLELGDSALYFCASSVATSARGNTIYFGEGSWLTVV.

This chain connects TRBV5-1 to TRBJ2-5; the D gene is possibly TRBD1 (6 bases). The CDR3 is 13 residues long. Trimming took off 2 bases at V and 2 bases at J, with 7 bases between the two ends. CDR1 SGHRS and CDR2 YFSETQ come from the germline V gene. CDR3 loop: CASSFQGQETQYF. CDR3 DNA sequence: TGCGCCAGCAGCTTTCAGGGGCAAGAGACCCAGTACTTC.

This clonotype was observed many times. The V call is TRBV5-1, the J call TRBJ1-1; 7 positions agree with TRBD1. CDR1 is SGHRS and CDR2 is YFSETQ in the germline V gene. This CDR3 is 13 amino acids long. J was trimmed by 3 bases and V by 7 bases; bases with no gene match: 6. This CDR3 reads CASFNRGDTEAFF. CDR3 DNA sequence: TGCGCCAGCTTTAACAGGGGTGACACTGAAGCTTTCTTT.

A few counts support this clonotype. The chain's CDR3 is CSASRGPTEAFF. CDR3 bases: TGCAGTGCTTCCCGGGGGCCTACTGAAGCTTTCTTT. This chain connects TRBV20-1 to TRBJ1-1; D perhaps matches TRBD1 (6 bases). This CDR3 comprises 12 residues. Per germline, CDR1 DFQATT and CDR2 SNEGSKA (reference sequence). V lost 5 bases, J lost 5 bases, and 12 bases lay in between.

V and J are TRBV18 and TRBJ1-1; 9 bases fit TRBD1. The germline V gene has CDR1 KGHSH and CDR2 LQKENI. The CDR3 covers 16 residues. J lost 3 bases, V lost 4 bases, and 9 bases had no gene match. The DNA of the CDR3 is TGTGCCAGCTCACTGCTACAGGGGGCGTTCGACACTGAAGCTTTCTTT. It yields the protein CASSLLQGAFDTEAFF. Drawing the rest from reference TRBV18 and TRBJ1-1, the complete variable domain is NAGVMQNPRHLVRRRGQEARLRCSPMKGHSHVYWYRQLPEEGLKFMVYLQKENIIDESGMPKERFSAEFPKEGPSILRIQQVVRGDSAAYFCASSLLQGAFDTEAFFGQGTRLTVV.

At least ten counts were recorded for this clonotype. The CDR3 is CASSLKEEDSNQPQHF. The CDR3 DNA reads TGTGCCAGCAGCTTGAAGGAGGAGGATAGCAATCAGCCCCAGCATTTT. This sequence joins TRBV11-2 and TRBJ1-5; D gene unclear. The germline V gene has CDR1 SGHAT and CDR2 FQNNGV. Trimming took 3 bases from V and 0 from J, leaving 12 bases between them. The CDR3 is made up of 16 amino acids.

This clonotype was observed at least ten times. The chain has TRBV7-6 and TRBJ2-3; D uncertain. Germline CDR1 SGHVS, CDR2 FNYEAQ. Trimming left V 2 bases short and J 0 bases short, with 12 bases between. The CDR3 is 16 residues long. In DNA, the CDR3 is TGTGCCAGCAGCTTAATGGTGGCAGCTAGCACAGATACGCAGTATTTT. Protein sequence: CASSLMVAASTDTQYF.

The rearrangement links TRBV29-1 to TRBJ1-5; D possibly corresponds to TRBD1 (5 bases). The CDR3 length is 15 residues. Trimming pared 4 bases from V and 0 bases from J, leaving 13 bases between. Germline loops: CDR1 SQVTM, CDR2 ANQGSEA. CDR3 amino acids: CSVGGAGTSNQPQHF. In DNA form, the CDR3 reads TGCAGCGTTGGGGGCGCAGGGACTAGCAATCAGCCCCAGCATTTT.

This clonotype was counted between two and nine times. V and J are TRBV11-2 and TRBJ1-5; a weak D match, TRBD1 (5 bases). The V end lost 5 bases, the J end lost 4 bases, and 15 bases lay between the germline ends. CDR1 and CDR2 from the germline V gene are SGHAT and FQNNGV. This CDR3 is 15 amino acids long. The CDR3 here is CASSLGQGGNQPQHF. Written as DNA, the CDR3 is TGTGCCAGCAGCCTGGGGCAGGGTGGTAATCAGCCCCAGCATTTT.

The V call is TRBV7-2, the J call TRBJ1-2; weak D call: TRBD1 (6 bases). CDR1 and CDR2 from the germline V gene are SGHTA and FQGNSA. This CDR3 is 14 amino acids long. V was pared by 5 bases and J by 7 bases, with 17 bases between. DNA of the CDR3: TGTGCCAGCAGCCTGAGGGGGGCAGGGACTGGCTACACCTTC. This sequence encodes CASSLRGAGTGYTF.

In this sample, this clonotype turned up many times. The chain links TRBV6-5 to TRBJ1-4, with 7 bases lining up with TRBD1. J was trimmed by 8 bases and V by 0 bases; bases with no gene match: 9. The CDR3 runs to 16 residues. Germline values: CDR1 MNHEY, CDR2 SVGAGI. The chain's CDR3 is CASSYSTRTGGEKLFF. In DNA form, the CDR3 reads TGTGCCAGCAGTTACTCAACCAGGACAGGAGGCGAAAAACTGTTTTTT.

This clonotype was counted ten times or more. The CDR3 bases are TGTGCCAGCAGGGCGGGGGGTTTTTACAATGAGCAGTTCTTC. Translation gives CASRAGGFYNEQFF. The chain has TRBV2 and TRBJ2-1; 8 bases are shared with TRBD2. The germline V gene encodes CDR1 SNHLY and CDR2 FYNNEI. There are 14 residues in the CDR3. The trim removed 6 bases at V and 4 bases at J, leaving 5 bases unmatched.

Remarks on this clonotype: This may come from a read error, since a much larger clone is one base off. The rearrangement uses TRBV5-1 and TRBJ2-7, with 10 nucleotides matching TRBD1. The germline gives CDR1 SGHRS, CDR2 YFSETQ. This CDR3 has 17 residues. CDR3 coding DNA: TGCGCCAGCGGCTTGGGACAGGGGAGGGAGAAGTCCTACGAGCAGTACTTC. This encodes CASGLGQGREKSYEQYF.

This clonotype has just a few counts. The J gene is TRBJ2-5, the V gene TRBV9, with D unresolved. CDR1 is SGDLS and CDR2 is YYNGEE in the germline V gene. Trimming left V 0 bases short and J 3 bases short, with 3 bases between. The CDR3 loop spans 12 amino acids. The CDR3 loop is CASSVDEETQYF. In DNA form, the CDR3 reads TGTGCCAGCAGCGTAGACGAAGAGACCCAGTACTTC.

The sample holds a few counts of this clonotype. This rearrangement joins TRBV7-3 to TRBJ1-1; D perhaps matches TRBD1 (5 bases). The germline V and J ends were trimmed by 1 base and 7 bases, with 10 bases remaining between them. The germline gives CDR1 SGHTA, CDR2 FQGTGA. The CDR3 sequence is 13 residues long. The CDR3 is CASSLSLRGEAFF. The CDR3 bases are TGTGCCAGCAGCTTAAGTCTAAGGGGTGAAGCTTTCTTT.

This chain links TRBV28 with TRBJ1-6, with 7 bases identical to TRBD1. After removal of 5 bases from V and 7 bases from J, the junction contained 5 bases not matched to a gene. This CDR3 has 14 residues. Germline values: CDR1 MDHEN, CDR2 SYDVKM. The CDR3 protein is CASSVDRSNSPLHF. The DNA of the CDR3 is TGTGCCAGCAGTGTGGACAGGTCAAATTCACCCCTCCACTTT.

V and J are TRBV5-4 and TRBJ2-4; D uncertain. This CDR3 is built from 16 residues. V was pared by 0 bases and J by 2 bases, with 12 bases between. Germline V lookup: CDR1 SGHNT, CDR2 YYREEE (reference sequence). CDR3 nucleotides: TGTGCCAGCAGCTTGGCCGGCGGCTTATCCAAAAACATTCAGTACTTC. This codes for CASSLAGGLSKNIQYF.